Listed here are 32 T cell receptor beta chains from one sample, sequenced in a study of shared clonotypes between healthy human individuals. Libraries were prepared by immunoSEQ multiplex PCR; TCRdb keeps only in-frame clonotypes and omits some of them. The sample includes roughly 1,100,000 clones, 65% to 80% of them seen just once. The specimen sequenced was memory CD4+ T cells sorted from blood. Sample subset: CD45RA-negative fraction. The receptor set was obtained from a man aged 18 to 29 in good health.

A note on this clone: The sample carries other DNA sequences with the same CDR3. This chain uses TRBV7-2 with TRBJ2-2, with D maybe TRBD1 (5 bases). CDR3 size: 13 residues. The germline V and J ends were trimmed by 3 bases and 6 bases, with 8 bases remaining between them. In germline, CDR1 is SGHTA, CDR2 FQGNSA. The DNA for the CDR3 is TGTGCCAGCAGCTTTGGGGCAGCCGGGGAGCTGTTTTTT. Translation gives CASSFGAAGELFF.

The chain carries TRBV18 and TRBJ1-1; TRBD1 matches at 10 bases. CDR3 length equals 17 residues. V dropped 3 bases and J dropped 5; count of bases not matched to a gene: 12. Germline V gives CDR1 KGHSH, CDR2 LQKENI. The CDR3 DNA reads TGTGCCAGCTCACCCCCCGGGACAGGGGCTTCGGGGACTGAAGCTTTCTTT. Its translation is CASSPPGTGASGTEAFF.

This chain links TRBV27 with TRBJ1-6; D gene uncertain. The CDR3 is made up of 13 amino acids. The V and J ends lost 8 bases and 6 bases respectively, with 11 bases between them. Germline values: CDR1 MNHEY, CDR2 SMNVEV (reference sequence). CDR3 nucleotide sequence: TGTGCCAGCGCGGAGGGCGCTAATTCACCCCTCCACTTT. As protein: CASAEGANSPLHF.

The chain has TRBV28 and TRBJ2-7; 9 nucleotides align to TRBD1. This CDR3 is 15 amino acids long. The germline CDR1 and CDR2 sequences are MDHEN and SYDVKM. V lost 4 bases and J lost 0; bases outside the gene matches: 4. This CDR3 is CASSWGQGGSYEQYF. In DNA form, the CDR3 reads TGTGCCAGCAGTTGGGGACAGGGAGGCTCCTACGAGCAGTACTTC.

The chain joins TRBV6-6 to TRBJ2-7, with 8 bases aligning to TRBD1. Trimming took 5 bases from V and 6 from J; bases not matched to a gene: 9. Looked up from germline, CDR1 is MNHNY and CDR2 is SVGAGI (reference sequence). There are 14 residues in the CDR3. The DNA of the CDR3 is TGTGCCAGCAGTAAACAGGGGGAGTCTCGCGAGCAGTACTTC. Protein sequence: CASSKQGESREQYF.

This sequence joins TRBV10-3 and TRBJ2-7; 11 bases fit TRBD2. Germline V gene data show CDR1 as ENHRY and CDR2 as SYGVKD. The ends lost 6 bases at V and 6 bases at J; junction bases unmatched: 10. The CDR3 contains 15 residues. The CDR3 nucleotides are TGTGCCATCAGGTCTAGCGGGGGGCCAGGGTCCGAGCAGTACTTC. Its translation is CAIRSSGGPGSEQYF.

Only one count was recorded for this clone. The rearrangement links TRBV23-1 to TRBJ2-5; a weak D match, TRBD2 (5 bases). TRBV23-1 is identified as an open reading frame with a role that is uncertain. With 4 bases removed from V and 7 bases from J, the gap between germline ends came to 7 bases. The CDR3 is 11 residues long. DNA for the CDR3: TGCGCCAGCAGTCTTCGGGGGACCCAGTACTTC. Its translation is CASSLRGTQYF.

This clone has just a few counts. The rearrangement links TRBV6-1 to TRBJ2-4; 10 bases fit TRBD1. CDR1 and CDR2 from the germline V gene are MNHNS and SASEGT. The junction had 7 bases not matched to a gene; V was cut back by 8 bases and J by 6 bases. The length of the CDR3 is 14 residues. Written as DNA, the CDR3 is TGTGCCAGCTGGACGGGACAGGGGATAAACATTCAGTACTTC. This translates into CASWTGQGINIQYF.

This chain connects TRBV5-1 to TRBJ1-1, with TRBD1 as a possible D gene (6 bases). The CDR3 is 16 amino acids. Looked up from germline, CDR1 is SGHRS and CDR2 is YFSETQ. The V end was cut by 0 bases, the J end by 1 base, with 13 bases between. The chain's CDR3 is CASSLAGARGNTEAFF. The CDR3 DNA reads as TGCGCCAGCAGCTTGGCAGGGGCCCGAGGGAACACTGAAGCTTTCTTT.

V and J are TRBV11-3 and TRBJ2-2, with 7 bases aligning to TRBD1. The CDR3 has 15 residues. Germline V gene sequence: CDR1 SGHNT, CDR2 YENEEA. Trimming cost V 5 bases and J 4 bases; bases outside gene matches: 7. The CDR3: CASSIGGKGTGELFF. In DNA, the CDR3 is TGTGCCAGCAGCATAGGGGGCAAAGGCACCGGGGAGCTGTTTTTT.

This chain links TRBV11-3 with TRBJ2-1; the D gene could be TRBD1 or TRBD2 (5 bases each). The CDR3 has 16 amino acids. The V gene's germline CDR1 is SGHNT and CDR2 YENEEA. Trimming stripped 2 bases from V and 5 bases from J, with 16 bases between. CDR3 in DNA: TGTGCCAGCAGCTTAATAAGTCCAAGAGGGGACAATGAGCAGTTCTTC. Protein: CASSLISPRGDNEQFF.

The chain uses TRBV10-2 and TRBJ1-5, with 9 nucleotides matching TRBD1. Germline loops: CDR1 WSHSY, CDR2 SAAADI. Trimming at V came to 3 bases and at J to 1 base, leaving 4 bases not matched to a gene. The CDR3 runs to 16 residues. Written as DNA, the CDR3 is TGCGCCAGCAGTGACCAGGGGACAGGGAGCAATCAGCCCCAGCATTTT. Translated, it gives CASSDQGTGSNQPQHF.

The CDR3: CASSAPTGPNEQFF. CDR3 nucleotide sequence: TGTGCCAGCAGCGCACCCACTGGACCTAATGAGCAGTTCTTC. The rearrangement links TRBV5-4 to TRBJ2-1; D gene uncertain. Germline-derived CDR1 and CDR2 are SGHNT and YYREEE (reference sequence). The CDR3 spans 14 residues. The V end lost 4 bases, the J end lost 7 bases, and 15 bases lay between the germline ends.

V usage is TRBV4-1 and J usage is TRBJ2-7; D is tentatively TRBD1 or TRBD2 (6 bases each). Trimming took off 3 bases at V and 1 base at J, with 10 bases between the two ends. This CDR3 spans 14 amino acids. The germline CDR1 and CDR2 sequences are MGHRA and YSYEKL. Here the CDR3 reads CASSQEGVSYEQYF. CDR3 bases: TGCGCCAGCAGCCAGGAGGGGGTATCCTACGAGCAGTACTTC.

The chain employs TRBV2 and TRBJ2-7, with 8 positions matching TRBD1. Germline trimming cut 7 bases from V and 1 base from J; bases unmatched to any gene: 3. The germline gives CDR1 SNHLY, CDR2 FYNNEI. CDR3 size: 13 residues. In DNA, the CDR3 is TGTGCCAGCACCGGGACAGGTTCCTACGAGCAGTACTTC. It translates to CASTGTGSYEQYF. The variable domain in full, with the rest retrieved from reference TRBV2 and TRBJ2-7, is EPEVTQTPSHQVTQMGQEVILRCVPISNHLYFYWYRQILGQKVEFLVSFYNNEISEKSEIFDDQFSVERPDGSNFTLKIRSTKLEDSAMYFCASTGTGSYEQYFGPGTRLTVT.

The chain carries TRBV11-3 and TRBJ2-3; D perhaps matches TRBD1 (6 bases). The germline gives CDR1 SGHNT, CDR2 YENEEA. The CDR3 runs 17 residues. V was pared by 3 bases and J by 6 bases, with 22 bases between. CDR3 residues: CASSLGRRDISEDTQYF. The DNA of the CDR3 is TGTGCCAGCAGCTTGGGTCGTCGGGACATTTCGGAGGATACGCAGTATTTT.

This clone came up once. The CDR3: CAWSTGQGESEQFF. The CDR3 DNA is TGTGCCTGGAGTACTGGACAGGGGGAGAGTGAGCAGTTCTTC. The chain employs TRBV30 and TRBJ2-1; TRBD1 aligns across 10 bases. CDR1 and CDR2 (germline): GTSNPN, SVGIG (reference sequence). V lost 2 bases and J lost 9; bases outside the gene matches: 7. The CDR3 is 14 amino acids.

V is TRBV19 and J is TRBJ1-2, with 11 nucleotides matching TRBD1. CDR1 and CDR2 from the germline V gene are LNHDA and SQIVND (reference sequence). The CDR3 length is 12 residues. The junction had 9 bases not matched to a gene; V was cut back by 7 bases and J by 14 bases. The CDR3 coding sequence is TGTGCCAGTACGCCGGGACAGGGGGTCGGGACCTTC. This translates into CASTPGQGVGTF.

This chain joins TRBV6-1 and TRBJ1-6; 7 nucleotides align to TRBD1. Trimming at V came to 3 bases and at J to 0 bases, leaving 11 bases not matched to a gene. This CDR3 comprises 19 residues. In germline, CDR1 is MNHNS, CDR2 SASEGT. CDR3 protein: CASSEIGQAASSYNSPLHF. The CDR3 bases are TGTGCCAGCAGTGAGATAGGACAGGCGGCGAGCTCCTATAATTCACCCCTCCACTTT.

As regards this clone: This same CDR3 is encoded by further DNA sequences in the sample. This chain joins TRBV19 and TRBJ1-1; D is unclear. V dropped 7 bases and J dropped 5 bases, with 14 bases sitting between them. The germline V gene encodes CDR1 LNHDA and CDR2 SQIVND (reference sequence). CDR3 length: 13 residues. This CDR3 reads CASTQYRDTEAFF. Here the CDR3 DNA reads TGTGCCAGTACCCAATACCGGGATACTGAAGCTTTCTTT.

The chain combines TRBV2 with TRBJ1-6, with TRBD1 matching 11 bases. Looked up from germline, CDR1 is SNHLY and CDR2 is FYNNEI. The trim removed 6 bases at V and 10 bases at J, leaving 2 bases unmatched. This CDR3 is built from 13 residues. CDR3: CASRDRGQSPLHF. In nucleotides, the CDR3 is TGTGCCAGCAGGGACAGGGGGCAATCACCCCTCCACTTT.

The DNA for the CDR3 is TGTGCCTGGAGTTTAGAGACAGGGATCTCCTACGAGCAGTACTTC. It codes for CAWSLETGISYEQYF. The chain employs TRBV30 and TRBJ2-7, with TRBD1 identical over 7 bases. Germline loops: CDR1 GTSNPN, CDR2 SVGIG (reference sequence). The CDR3 extends over 15 amino acids. Trimming cost V 2 bases and J 0 bases; bases outside gene matches: 7.

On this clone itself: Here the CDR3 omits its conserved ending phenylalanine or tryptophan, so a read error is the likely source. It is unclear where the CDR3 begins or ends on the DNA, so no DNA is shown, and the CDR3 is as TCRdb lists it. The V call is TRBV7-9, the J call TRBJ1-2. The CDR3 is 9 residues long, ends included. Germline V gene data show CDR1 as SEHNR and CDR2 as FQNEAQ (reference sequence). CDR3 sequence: CASSLVRTL.

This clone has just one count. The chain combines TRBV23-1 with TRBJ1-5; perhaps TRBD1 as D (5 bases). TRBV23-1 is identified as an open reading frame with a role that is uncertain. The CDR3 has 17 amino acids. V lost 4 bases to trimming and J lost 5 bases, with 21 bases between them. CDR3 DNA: TGCGCCAGCAGTCTCCAGGCCAGGGTCACCTCTTATCAGCCCCAGCATTTT. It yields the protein CASSLQARVTSYQPQHF.

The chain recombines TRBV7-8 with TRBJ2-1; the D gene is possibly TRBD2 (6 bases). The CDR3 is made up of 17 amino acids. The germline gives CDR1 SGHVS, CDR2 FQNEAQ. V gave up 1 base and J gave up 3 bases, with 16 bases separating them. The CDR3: CASSLGGIADGYNEQFF. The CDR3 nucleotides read TGTGCCAGCAGCTTAGGAGGAATAGCGGACGGCTACAATGAGCAGTTCTTC.

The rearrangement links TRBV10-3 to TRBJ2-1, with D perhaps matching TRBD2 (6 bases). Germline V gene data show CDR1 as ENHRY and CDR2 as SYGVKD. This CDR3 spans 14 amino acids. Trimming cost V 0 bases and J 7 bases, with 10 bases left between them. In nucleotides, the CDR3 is TGTGCCATCAGTGAGTCAGGAGGGGCGAATGAGCAGTTCTTC. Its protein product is CAISESGGANEQFF.

The CDR3: CASSFEIVSPLHF. Written as DNA, the CDR3 is TGTGCCAGCAGCTTCGAAATAGTCTCACCCCTCCACTTT. V and J are TRBV11-2 and TRBJ1-6; no clear D gene. The CDR3 covers 13 residues. Trimming cost V 3 bases and J 10 bases, with 10 bases left between them. Looked up from germline, CDR1 is SGHAT and CDR2 is FQNNGV.

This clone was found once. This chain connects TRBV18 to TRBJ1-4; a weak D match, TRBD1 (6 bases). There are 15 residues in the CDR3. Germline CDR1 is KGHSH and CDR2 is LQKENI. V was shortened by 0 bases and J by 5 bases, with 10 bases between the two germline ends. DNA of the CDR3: TGTGCCAGCTCACCACCCAACAGGGTGAATGAAAAACTGTTTTTT. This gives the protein CASSPPNRVNEKLFF.

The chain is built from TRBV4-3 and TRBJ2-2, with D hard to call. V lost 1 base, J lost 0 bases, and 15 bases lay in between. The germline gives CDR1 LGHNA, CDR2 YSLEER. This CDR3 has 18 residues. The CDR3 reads CASSQVGLGAANTGELFF. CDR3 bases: TGCGCCAGCAGCCAAGTTGGATTGGGTGCAGCGAACACCGGGGAGCTGTTTTTT.

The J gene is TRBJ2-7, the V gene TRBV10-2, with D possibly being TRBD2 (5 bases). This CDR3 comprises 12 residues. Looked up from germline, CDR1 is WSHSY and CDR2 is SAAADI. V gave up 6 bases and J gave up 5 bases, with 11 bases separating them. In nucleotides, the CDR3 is TGCGCCAGCAGGCTTAGCGAACACGAGCAGTACTTC. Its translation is CASRLSEHEQYF.

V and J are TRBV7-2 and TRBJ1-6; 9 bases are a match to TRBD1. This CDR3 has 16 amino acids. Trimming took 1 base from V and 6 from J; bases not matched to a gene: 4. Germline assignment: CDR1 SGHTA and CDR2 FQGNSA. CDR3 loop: CASSLGWGQGNSPLHF. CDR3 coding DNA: TGTGCCAGCAGCTTAGGGTGGGGACAGGGTAATTCACCCCTCCACTTT.

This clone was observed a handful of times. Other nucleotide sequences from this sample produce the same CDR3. The CDR3 loop is CASRGQGDYGYTF. The CDR3 DNA reads TGTGCCAGCCGGGGACAGGGCGACTATGGCTACACCTTC. The chain couples TRBV2 to TRBJ1-2; 9 bases fit TRBD1. Trimming at V came to 8 bases and at J to 3 bases, leaving 4 bases not matched to a gene. The germline gives CDR1 SNHLY, CDR2 FYNNEI. The CDR3 has 13 amino acids.